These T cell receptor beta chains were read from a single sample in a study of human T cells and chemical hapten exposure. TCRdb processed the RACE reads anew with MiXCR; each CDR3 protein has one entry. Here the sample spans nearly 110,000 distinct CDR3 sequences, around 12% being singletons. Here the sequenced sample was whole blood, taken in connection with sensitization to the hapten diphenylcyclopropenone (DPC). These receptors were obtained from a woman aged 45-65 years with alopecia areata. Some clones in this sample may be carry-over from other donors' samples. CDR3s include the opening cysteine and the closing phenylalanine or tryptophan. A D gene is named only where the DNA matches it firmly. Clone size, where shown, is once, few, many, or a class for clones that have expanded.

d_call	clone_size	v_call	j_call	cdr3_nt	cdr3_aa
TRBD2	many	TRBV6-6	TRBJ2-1	TGTGCCAGCCATTGGACTAGCGGGACATATGAGCAGTTCTTC	CASHWTSGTYEQFF
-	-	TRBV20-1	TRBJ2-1	TGCAGTGCTTGGTCGGGGTCCTCCCATCCGAATGAGCAGTTCTTC	CSAWSGSSHPNEQFF
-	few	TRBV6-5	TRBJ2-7	TGTGCCAGCAGTTATTCGTCGGCTAGCTCCTACGAGCAGTACTTC	CASSYSSASSYEQYF
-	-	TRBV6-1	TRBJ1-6	TGTGCCAGCAGTGAACAGGGCGGATATAATTCACCCCTCCACTTT	CASSEQGGYNSPLHF
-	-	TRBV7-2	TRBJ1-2	TGTGCCAGCAGCTTAGCCCCGGCAGGGGCAGAGGGCTACACCTTC	CASSLAPAGAEGYTF
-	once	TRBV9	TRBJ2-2	TGTGCCAGCAGCGTACAGTGGACCGGGGAGCTGTTTTTT	CASSVQWTGELFF
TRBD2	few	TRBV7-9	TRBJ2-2	TGTGCCAGCAGCCCGGGACTAGCGGGTACGAGGGCCACCGGGGAGCTGTTTTTT	CASSPGLAGTRATGELFF
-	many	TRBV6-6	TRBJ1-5	TGTGCCAGCAGTTACTCCCGCGGTCAGCCCCAGCATTTT	CASSYSRGQPQHF
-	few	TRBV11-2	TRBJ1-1	TGTGCCAGCAGCTTAGCCGGTTCGAACACTGAAGCTTTCTTT	CASSLAGSNTEAFF
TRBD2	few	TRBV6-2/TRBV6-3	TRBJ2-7	TGTGCCAGCAGTCGACACGGGACTAGCGGTACCTACGAGCAGTACTTC	CASSRHGTSGTYEQYF
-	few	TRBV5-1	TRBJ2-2	TGCGCCAGCAGCTTGCAAGGAGAAAGGACCGGGGAGCTGTTTTTT	CASSLQGERTGELFF
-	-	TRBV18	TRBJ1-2	TGTGCCAGCTCAGGGGATTATGGCTACACCTTC	CASSGDYGYTF
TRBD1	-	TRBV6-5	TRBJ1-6	TGTGCCAGCAGTTACTCGAGGACAGGTCGTTCACCCCTCCACTTT	CASSYSRTGRSPLHF
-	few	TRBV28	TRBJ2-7	TGTGCCAGCAGTCTCGGATCTACCTACGAGCAGTACTTC	CASSLGSTYEQYF
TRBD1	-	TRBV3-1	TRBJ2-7	TGTGCCAGCAGCCGGGGACAGGGAAGGTCGGGCTACGAGCAGTACTTC	CASSRGQGRSGYEQYF
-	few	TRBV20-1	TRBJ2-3	TGCAGTGCTAGGCTGTCCTCAGATACGCAGTATTTT	CSARLSSDTQYF
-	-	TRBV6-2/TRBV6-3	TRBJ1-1	TGTGCCAGCAGTTACGAGGGGATAACTGAAGCTTTCTTT	CASSYEGITEAFF